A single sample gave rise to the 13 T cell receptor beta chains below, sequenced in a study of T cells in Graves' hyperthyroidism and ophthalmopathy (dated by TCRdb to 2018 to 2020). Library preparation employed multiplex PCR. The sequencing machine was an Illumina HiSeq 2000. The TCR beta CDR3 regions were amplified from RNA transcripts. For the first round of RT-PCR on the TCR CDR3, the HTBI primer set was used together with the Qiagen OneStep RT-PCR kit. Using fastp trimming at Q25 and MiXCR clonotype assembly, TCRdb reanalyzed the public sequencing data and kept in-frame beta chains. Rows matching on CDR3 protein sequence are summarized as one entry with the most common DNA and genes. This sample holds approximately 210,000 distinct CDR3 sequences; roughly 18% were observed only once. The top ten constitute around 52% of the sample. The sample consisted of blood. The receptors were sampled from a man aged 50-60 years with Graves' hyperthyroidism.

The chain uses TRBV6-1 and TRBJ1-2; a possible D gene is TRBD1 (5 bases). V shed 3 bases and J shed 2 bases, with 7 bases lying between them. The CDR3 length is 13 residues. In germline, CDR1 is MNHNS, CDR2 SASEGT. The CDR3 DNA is TGTGCCAGCAGTGAGGCAGGGAACTATGGCTACACCTTC. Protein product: CASSEAGNYGYTF.

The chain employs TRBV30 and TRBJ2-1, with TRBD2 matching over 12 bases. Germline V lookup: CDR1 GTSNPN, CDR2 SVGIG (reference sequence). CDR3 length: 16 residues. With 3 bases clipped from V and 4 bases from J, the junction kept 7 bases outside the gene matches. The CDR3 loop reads CAWRGFLAGGYNEQFF. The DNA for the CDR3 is TGTGCCTGGAGAGGGTTTCTAGCGGGAGGGTACAATGAGCAGTTCTTC.

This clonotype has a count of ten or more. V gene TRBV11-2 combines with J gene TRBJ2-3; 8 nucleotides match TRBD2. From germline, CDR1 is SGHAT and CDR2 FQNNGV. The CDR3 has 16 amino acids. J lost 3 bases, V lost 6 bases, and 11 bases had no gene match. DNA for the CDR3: TGTGCCAGCAGGCACCCCGGGAGGGCCATTACAGATACGCAGTATTTT. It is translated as CASRHPGRAITDTQYF.

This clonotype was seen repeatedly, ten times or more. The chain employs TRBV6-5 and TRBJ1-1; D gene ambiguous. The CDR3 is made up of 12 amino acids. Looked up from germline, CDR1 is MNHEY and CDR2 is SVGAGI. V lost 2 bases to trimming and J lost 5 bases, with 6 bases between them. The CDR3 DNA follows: TGTGCCAGCAGTTACGGCGGGACTGAAGCTTTCTTT. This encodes CASSYGGTEAFF.

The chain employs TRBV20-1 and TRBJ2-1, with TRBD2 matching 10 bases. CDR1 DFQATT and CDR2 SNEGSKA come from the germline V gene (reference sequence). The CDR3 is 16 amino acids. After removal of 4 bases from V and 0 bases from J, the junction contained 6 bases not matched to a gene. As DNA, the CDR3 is TGCAGTGCTAACCCGGGACTAGCGCGCTCCTACAATGAGCAGTTCTTC. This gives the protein CSANPGLARSYNEQFF.

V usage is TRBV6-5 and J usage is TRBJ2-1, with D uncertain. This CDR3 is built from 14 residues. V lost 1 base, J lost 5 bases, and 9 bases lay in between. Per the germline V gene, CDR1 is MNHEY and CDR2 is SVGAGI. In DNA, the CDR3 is TGTGCCAGCAGTTACTTGTATACGGACAATGAGCAGTTCTTC. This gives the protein CASSYLYTDNEQFF.

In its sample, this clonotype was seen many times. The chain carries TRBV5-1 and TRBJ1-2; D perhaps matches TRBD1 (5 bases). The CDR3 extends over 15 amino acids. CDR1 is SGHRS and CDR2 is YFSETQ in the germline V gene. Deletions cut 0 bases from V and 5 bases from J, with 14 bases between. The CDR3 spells CASSLDQGGLYGYTF. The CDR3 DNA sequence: TGCGCCAGCAGCTTGGACCAGGGTGGATTATATGGCTACACCTTC.

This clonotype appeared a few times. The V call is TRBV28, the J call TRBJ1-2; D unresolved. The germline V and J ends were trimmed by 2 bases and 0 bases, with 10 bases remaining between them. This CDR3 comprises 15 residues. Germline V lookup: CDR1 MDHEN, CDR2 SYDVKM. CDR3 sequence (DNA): TGTGCCAGCAGTTTAGAGGAGGAAGCTAACTATGGCTACACCTTC. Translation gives CASSLEEEANYGYTF.

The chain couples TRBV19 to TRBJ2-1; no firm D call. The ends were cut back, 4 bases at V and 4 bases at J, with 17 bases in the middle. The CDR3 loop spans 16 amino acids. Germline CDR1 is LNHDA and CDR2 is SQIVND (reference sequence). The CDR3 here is CASSKDGLSAYNEQFF. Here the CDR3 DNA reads TGTGCCAGTAGTAAAGACGGCCTCTCGGCTTACAATGAGCAGTTCTTC.

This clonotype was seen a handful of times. The CDR3 loop is CASMSSTSGNTIYF. CDR3 nucleotide sequence: TGTGCCAGCATGAGCAGCACCTCTGGAAACACCATATATTTT. This rearrangement joins TRBV2 to TRBJ1-3; D gene ambiguous. The ends were cut back, 7 bases at V and 0 bases at J, with 10 bases in the middle. The CDR3 has 14 amino acids. Germline assignment: CDR1 SNHLY and CDR2 FYNNEI.

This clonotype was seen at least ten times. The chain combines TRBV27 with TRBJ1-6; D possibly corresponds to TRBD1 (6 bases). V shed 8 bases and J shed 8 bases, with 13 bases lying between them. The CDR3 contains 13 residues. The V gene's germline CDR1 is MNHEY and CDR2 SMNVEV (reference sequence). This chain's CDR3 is CASWGQNDSPLHF. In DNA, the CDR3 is TGTGCCAGCTGGGGACAAAATGATTCACCCCTCCACTTT.

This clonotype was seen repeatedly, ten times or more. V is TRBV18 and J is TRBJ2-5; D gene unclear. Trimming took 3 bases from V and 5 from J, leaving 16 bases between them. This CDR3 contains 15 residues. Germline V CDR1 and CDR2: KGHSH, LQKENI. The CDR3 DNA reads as TGTGCCAGCTCACCCCAGAAGAGTCTCGGCGAGACCCAGTACTTC. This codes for CASSPQKSLGETQYF.

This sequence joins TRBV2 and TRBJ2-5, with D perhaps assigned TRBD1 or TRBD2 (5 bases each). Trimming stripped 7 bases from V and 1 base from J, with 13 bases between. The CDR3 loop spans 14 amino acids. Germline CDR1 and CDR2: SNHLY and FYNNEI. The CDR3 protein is CASTRRESQETQYF. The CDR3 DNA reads TGTGCCAGCACCCGCAGGGAGAGCCAAGAGACCCAGTACTTC.